The present T cell receptor (beta chain) was sequenced within a study of shared clonotypes between healthy human individuals. The protocol was immunoSEQ multiplex PCR, while the TCRdb copy is restricted to in-frame clones and leaves out a portion. The sample lists 2 million to 2.5 million clones, 93% occurring once. The CDR3 consists of 16 residues. Unmatched junction bases numbered 6, after V lost 4 bases and J lost 7 bases. CDR1 is SGHTA, CDR2 FQGNSA, per germline. The rearrangement joins TRBV7-2 to TRBJ2-2; 13 nucleotides match TRBD2. The source is a man aged 18 to 29 in good health. Some clones in this sample may be carry-over from other donors' samples. Sequences were obtained from naive CD4+ T cells from PBMCs. Subset: CD45RA+ positively selected. CDR3: CASSSRTSGRGGELFF. In DNA, the CDR3 is TGTGCCAGCAGCTCCCGGACTAGCGGGAGAGGCGGGGAGCTGTTTTTT.